These 21 T cell receptor beta chains share one sample of origin, sequenced in a study of blood T cell repertoires in COVID-19. The data were produced by immunoSEQ multiplex PCR, yet TCRdb's version contains in-frame clones alone and is incomplete. The sample lists some 380,000 clones; 88% were seen once. The sequenced sample consisted of PBMCs or T cells enriched from blood (not recorded which). The receptors here all came from a middle-aged woman with acute COVID-19.

This clone was picked up one time. V usage is TRBV19 and J usage is TRBJ1-5; D not resolved. The CDR3 spans 16 residues. Per the germline V gene, CDR1 is LNHDA and CDR2 is SQIVND (reference sequence). V lost 5 bases, J lost 0 bases, and 14 bases lay in between. The CDR3 loop is CASSSAGQYSNQPQHF. As DNA, the CDR3 is TGTGCCAGTAGTTCGGCAGGCCAATATAGCAATCAGCCCCAGCATTTT.

The chain uses TRBV19 and TRBJ2-5, with 9 bases aligning to TRBD2. Germline V gene data show CDR1 as LNHDA and CDR2 as SQIVND (reference sequence). This CDR3 is 14 amino acids long. The junction had 3 bases not matched to a gene; V was cut back by 3 bases and J by 4 bases. The CDR3 DNA follows: TGTGCCAGTAGTATTGCGGGGGGGATAGAGACCCAGTACTTC. Translated, it gives CASSIAGGIETQYF. The entire variable domain, with the rest obtained from reference TRBV19 and TRBJ2-5, is as follows: DGGITQSPKYLFRKEGQNVTLSCEQNLNHDAMYWYRQDPGQGLRLIYYSQIVNDFQKGDIAEGYSVSREKKESFPLTVTSAQKNPTAFYLCASSIAGGIETQYFGPGTRLLVL.

The rearrangement uses TRBV19 and TRBJ2-7; TRBD1 matches 9 bases. Trimming at V came to 5 bases and at J to 6 bases, leaving 11 bases not matched to a gene. Germline V gene data show CDR1 as LNHDA and CDR2 as SQIVND (reference sequence). This CDR3 region has 15 residues. The CDR3 is CASSPFSGTGSEQYF. Here the CDR3 DNA reads TGTGCCAGTAGTCCATTCTCCGGGACAGGGAGCGAGCAGTACTTC.

The chain employs TRBV6-5 and TRBJ2-7; 7 bases align to TRBD1. With 0 bases clipped from V and 4 bases from J, the junction kept 6 bases outside the gene matches. CDR1 is MNHEY and CDR2 is SVGAGI in the germline V gene. The CDR3 is made up of 15 amino acids. This CDR3 is CASSYSTGSGYEQYF. In DNA, the CDR3 is TGTGCCAGCAGTTACTCGACAGGGTCTGGGTACGAGCAGTACTTC.

The V and J genes are TRBV7-2 and TRBJ2-3; 8 bases align to TRBD2. The length of the CDR3 is 14 residues. V shed 6 bases, J shed 4 bases, and the junction held 6 bases outside the gene matches. Germline V gene lookup returns CDR1 SGHTA and CDR2 FQGNSA. The CDR3 nucleotides read TGTGCCAGCAGTAGCGGGGTTGGGTCAGATACGCAGTATTTT. This translates into CASSSGVGSDTQYF. Full variable domain (remainder filled in from reference TRBV7-2 and TRBJ2-3): GAGVSQSPSNKVTEKGKDVELRCDPISGHTALYWYRQSLGQGLEFLIYFQGNSAPDKSGLPSDRFSAERTGGSVSTLTIQRTQQEDSAVYLCASSSGVGSDTQYFGPGTRLTVL.

This chain joins TRBV5-1 and TRBJ1-1, with D unresolved. The V and J ends lost 2 bases and 7 bases respectively, with 12 bases between them. Germline values: CDR1 SGHRS, CDR2 YFSETQ. The CDR3 totals 13 residues. CDR3 sequence: CASSFQSGGEAFF. The CDR3 DNA follows: TGCGCCAGCAGCTTCCAGTCGGGAGGTGAAGCTTTCTTT.

The gene calls are TRBV30 and TRBJ2-3; TRBD1 matches at 8 bases. The CDR3 spans 14 residues. Germline V gene lookup returns CDR1 GTSNPN and CDR2 SVGIG (reference sequence). J gave up 9 bases and V 3 bases, and 11 bases lay outside the gene matches. CDR3 nucleotide sequence: TGTGCCTGGAGCGCTATCCAGGGGGCCGGAACGCAGTATTTT. It is translated as CAWSAIQGAGTQYF.

This chain uses TRBV6-5 with TRBJ1-5; 9 bases are a match to TRBD1. Looked up from germline, CDR1 is MNHEY and CDR2 is SVGAGI. This CDR3 is built from 14 residues. Trimming cost V 6 bases and J 5 bases; bases outside gene matches: 5. CDR3 sequence reads: CASSGQGIYQPQHF. As DNA, the CDR3 is TGTGCCAGCAGCGGACAGGGGATATATCAGCCCCAGCATTTT.

The chain joins TRBV5-4 to TRBJ2-5; 9 nucleotides line up with TRBD2. With V trimmed by 3 bases and J by 1 base, 4 bases remained unmatched. CDR3 length: 15 amino acids. Germline V gene lookup returns CDR1 SGHNT and CDR2 YYREEE (reference sequence). The CDR3 nucleotides read TGTGCCAGCAGCTCGGTTAGCGGGGGCCAAGAGACCCAGTACTTC. Protein sequence: CASSSVSGGQETQYF.

To note about this clone: The CDR3 ends on some other residue instead of the conserved phenylalanine or tryptophan, so this is likely a read error. The DNA is left out, because the CDR3 cannot be placed on it with certainty; the CDR3 is given as TCRdb lists it. The chain couples TRBV5-5 to TRBJ2-7; the DNA was not used to check the table's D call, TRBD1. The CDR3 numbers 9 amino acids, ends counted. Germline CDR1 SGHKS, CDR2 YYEKEE (reference sequence). This chain's CDR3 is CASSYHPGN.

This chain uses TRBV3-1 (or the pseudogene TRBV3-2) with TRBJ2-7; the match to TRBD2 covers 8 bases. V dropped 0 bases and J dropped 9; count of bases not matched to a gene: 10. The germline CDR1 and CDR2 sequences are LGHDT and YNNKEL (reference sequence). The CDR3 has 15 amino acids. This CDR3 is CASSQEPDGGAVQYF. The CDR3 DNA is TGTGCCAGCAGCCAAGAGCCCGACGGGGGGGCTGTGCAGTACTTC.

The chain joins TRBV19 to TRBJ2-2, with D possibly being TRBD2 (7 bases). V was pared by 0 bases and J by 0 bases, with 11 bases between. CDR1 and CDR2 (germline): LNHDA, SQIVND (reference sequence). The CDR3 consists of 17 residues. The CDR3 region has the DNA TGTGCCAGTAGTATAGATTCGGGGGGCGCGAACACCGGGGAGCTGTTTTTT. This sequence encodes CASSIDSGGANTGELFF.

This chain connects TRBV6-5 to TRBJ2-2; TRBD2 is a possible D gene (6 bases). The CDR3 length is 13 residues. Germline-derived CDR1 and CDR2 are MNHEY and SVGAGI. Trimming left V 5 bases short and J 6 bases short, with 10 bases between. CDR3 amino acids: CASSKERAGELFF. The CDR3 DNA reads TGTGCCAGCAGTAAGGAGCGGGCCGGGGAGCTGTTTTTT.

The chain couples TRBV19 to TRBJ1-3; D perhaps matches TRBD1 (5 bases). The V and J ends lost 4 bases and 1 base respectively, with 8 bases between them. The CDR3 totals 14 residues. In germline, CDR1 is LNHDA, CDR2 SQIVND (reference sequence). The CDR3 here is CASSKGLSGNTIYF. The DNA for the CDR3 is TGTGCCAGTAGTAAGGGGCTATCTGGAAACACCATATATTTT.

Turning to this clone: Other DNA sequences in the sample encode the same CDR3. V is TRBV12-3 or TRBV12-4 and J is TRBJ2-3; TRBD2 might be the D (5 bases). With 6 bases removed from V and 6 bases from J, the gap between germline ends came to 7 bases. This CDR3 comprises 11 residues. CDR3 amino acids: CASREADTQYF. Written as DNA, the CDR3 is TGTGCCAGCAGGGAGGCGGATACGCAGTATTTT.

With respect to this clone: This specimen includes other DNA sequences encoding the same CDR3. The V call is TRBV5-4, the J call TRBJ1-1; 8 bases map to TRBD1. Germline assignment: CDR1 SGHNT and CDR2 YYREEE (reference sequence). After removal of 4 bases from V and 4 bases from J, the junction contained 3 bases not matched to a gene. This CDR3 contains 13 residues. The CDR3 loop reads CASSAGQGTEAFF. In DNA, the CDR3 is TGTGCCAGCAGCGCCGGACAGGGCACTGAAGCTTTCTTT. Complete variable domain (other parts from reference TRBV5-4 and TRBJ1-1): ETGVTQSPTHLIKTRGQQVTLRCSSQSGHNTVSWYQQALGQGPQFIFQYYREEENGRGNFPPRFSGLQFPNYSSELNVNALELDDSALYLCASSAGQGTEAFFGQGTRLTVV.

The CDR3 DNA follows: TGTGCCAGCAGCCCGACAGGGTTACCGAACACTGAAGCTTTCTTT. Translating it yields CASSPTGLPNTEAFF. The J gene is TRBJ1-1, the V gene TRBV11-2; 7 nucleotides agree with TRBD1. This CDR3 is built from 15 residues. Germline CDR1 and CDR2: SGHAT and FQNNGV. V gave up 5 bases and J gave up 1 base; unmatched junction bases: 7.

V and J are TRBV19 and TRBJ2-3; the match to TRBD2 covers 10 bases. V was clipped by 8 bases and J by 3 bases; unmatched bases: 5. CDR3 length: 14 amino acids. From germline, CDR1 is LNHDA and CDR2 SQIVND (reference sequence). CDR3 sequence: CASHTSGVTDTQYF. For the CDR3, the DNA is TGTGCCAGTCATACTAGCGGGGTTACAGATACGCAGTATTTT.

The V call is TRBV11-3, the J call TRBJ2-3; 13 nucleotides agree with TRBD2. V gave up 5 bases and J gave up 5 bases; unmatched junction bases: 7. CDR1 and CDR2 (germline): SGHNT, YENEEA. The CDR3 length is 16 residues. CDR3 region: CASSAGLAGDLDTQYF. The CDR3 bases are TGTGCCAGCAGCGCTGGACTAGCGGGGGATTTAGATACGCAGTATTTT. The variable domain in full, completed from reference TRBV11-3 and TRBJ2-3, reads EAGVVQSPRYKIIEKKQPVAFWCNPISGHNTLYWYLQNLGQGPELLIRYENEEAVDDSQLPKDRFSAERLKGVDSTLKIQPAELGDSAVYLCASSAGLAGDLDTQYFGPGTRLTVL.

The V gene is TRBV5-1, the J gene TRBJ2-5; possible D gene TRBD2, 6 bases. The germline V gene has CDR1 SGHRS and CDR2 YFSETQ. V lost 7 bases to trimming and J lost 4 bases, with 14 bases between them. The CDR3 is made up of 13 amino acids. The CDR3 DNA reads as TGCGCCAGCCTCTATTCGGAGGGAGAGACCCAGTACTTC. Translation gives CASLYSEGETQYF.

The chain joins TRBV4-1 to TRBJ1-2, with no clear D. CDR1 and CDR2 from the germline V gene are MGHRA and YSYEKL. The V and J ends lost 1 base and 4 bases respectively, with 10 bases between them. The CDR3 has 14 residues. The CDR3 loop reads CASSQAEVFYGYTF. DNA for the CDR3: TGCGCCAGCAGCCAAGCGGAGGTATTCTATGGCTACACCTTC.